The following is a TCR beta chain sequence with its context. Primers: 60 Vbeta forward and 13 Jbeta reverse. Data came from immunoSEQ multiplex PCR; TCRdb stores just in-frame clones and leaves some out. Among 110,000 or so clones, 77% were seen once, and the ten largest hold approximately 6.3%. The data belong to a study of cytomegalovirus exposure and HLA in healthy donors. The V segment lost 0 bases and the J segment 8 bases; nucleotides outside the gene matches: 8. Per the germline V gene, CDR1 is MNHGY and CDR2 is SVAAGI. The CDR3 totals 16 residues. The donors, nominally healthy at sampling, likely had unrecorded immune exposures.

This TCR derives from a young man in good health and CMV-seropositive. The specimen was PBMCs. The chain is built from TRBV6-9 and TRBJ2-1; 9 nucleotides agree with TRBD2. The CDR3 DNA follows: TGTGCCAGCAGTTATTCGGGCGGGGGGGCAAACGATGAGCAGTTCTTC. It specifies CASSYSGGGANDEQFF.